This T cell receptor beta chain was identified in a study of T-cell memory formation after mild COVID-19. At the level of the study: TCR clustering was largely donor specific. Overall study results and limits: CD4+ contracting clones were mainly CM and EM; CD8+ ones, EMRA.

This clonotype came up a few times. The antigen is not known. TCRalpha and TCRbeta libraries used 5'RACE with constant-segment primers and UMIs. TCRdb ran MiXCR on the 5' RACE reads and lists one entry per CDR3 protein. The sample includes approximately 300,000 distinct CDR3 sequences, approximately 20% of them seen just once. The germline V and J ends were trimmed by 1 base and 12 bases, with 17 bases remaining between them. Germline CDR1 SGHKS, CDR2 YYEKEE (reference sequence). The CDR3 spans 14 residues. Sequencing used PBMCs or a T cell subset sorted from them (not recorded which). The clonotype was recovered from a man between 18 and 29 years old who had mild COVID-19 (a few samples of this study predate the infection). Cell type and time point are not known. The V and J genes are TRBV5-5 and TRBJ2-1; D is unclear. The CDR3 DNA is TGTGCCAGCAGCTTGAATATCGACCGCGGTGGGCAGTTCTTC. Amino acids: CASSLNIDRGGQFF. Looking up the rest from reference TRBV5-5 and TRBJ2-1 gives the full variable domain: DAGVTQSPTHLIKTRGQQVTLRCSPISGHKSVSWYQQVLGQGPQFIFQYYEKEERGRGNFPDRFSARQFPNYSSELNVNALLLGDSALYLCASSLNIDRGGQFFGPGTRLTVL.